The TCR beta chain described here comes from a study of blood T cell repertoires in COVID-19. There are 15 residues in the CDR3. Germline CDR1 GTSNPN, CDR2 SVGIG (reference sequence). V was cut by 2 bases and J by 3 bases, with 14 bases left in between. The assay was immunoSEQ multiplex PCR, and TCRdb's table has in-frame clones only and misses some. This table holds approximately 250,000 clones, around four fifths found once. V and J are TRBV30 and TRBJ2-4; perhaps TRBD2 as D (5 bases). The sequenced sample was PBMCs or T cells enriched from blood (not recorded which). This TCR came from a man aged 35-49 years who had recovered from COVID-19. The CDR3 DNA reads TGTGCCTGGAGTCGCCTTTGGGGAGACAAAAACATTCAGTACTTC. Its protein is CAWSRLWGDKNIQYF.